The 29 T cell receptor beta chains given below trace back to one sample, sequenced in a study of T cell responses to AZD1222 COVID-19 vaccine. Using immunoSEQ multiplex PCR, the repertoire was profiled, and TCRdb retains in-frame clones only, with some absent. The sample yields 95,000 to 130,000 clones, roughly 93% seen once. The specimen comprised peripheral blood, sampled 28 days after the second AZD1222 dose. These receptors all stem from an adult who received the AZD1222 COVID-19 vaccine.

The chain combines TRBV28 with TRBJ2-7; a weak D match, TRBD1 (6 bases). Trimming pared 1 base from V and 5 bases from J, leaving 15 bases between. Looked up from germline, CDR1 is MDHEN and CDR2 is SYDVKM. The CDR3 is 15 amino acids. The DNA of the CDR3 is TGTGCCAGCAGTTTATATGGGGGCGCGGGTGACGAGCAGTACTTC. It encodes CASSLYGGAGDEQYF.

The table lists this clone with many counts. The chain links TRBV5-4 to TRBJ1-4, with a weak D call TRBD1 (6 bases). Per germline, CDR1 SGHNT and CDR2 YYREEE (reference sequence). Trimming left V 0 bases short and J 5 bases short, with 17 bases between. The CDR3 has 17 residues. The CDR3 loop reads CASSLAPRGGINEKLFF. CDR3 nucleotides: TGTGCCAGCAGCTTGGCCCCCAGGGGAGGGATAAATGAAAAACTGTTTTTT.

The chain is built from TRBV14 and TRBJ2-2, with D perhaps matching TRBD1 or TRBD2 (6 bases each). V was cut by 4 bases and J by 8 bases, with 23 bases left in between. The CDR3 has 17 residues. Germline CDR1 is SGHDN and CDR2 is FVKESK. CDR3: CASSRPGGSMRPGELFF. In DNA form, the CDR3 reads TGTGCCAGCAGCCGGCCCGGGGGCTCTATGCGTCCTGGGGAGCTGTTTTTT.

The chain couples TRBV27 to TRBJ2-1; tentatively, D is TRBD2 (5 bases). V was cut by 1 base and J by 9 bases, with 7 bases left in between. Germline-derived CDR1 and CDR2 are MNHEY and SMNVEV (reference sequence). The CDR3 loop spans 12 amino acids. CDR3 in amino acids: CASSLFAGEQFF. Written as DNA, the CDR3 is TGTGCCAGCAGTTTATTTGCGGGTGAGCAGTTCTTC.

J is TRBJ2-7 and V is TRBV28, with D possibly matching TRBD2 (6 bases). Germline values: CDR1 MDHEN, CDR2 SYDVKM. The CDR3 has 16 residues. V was pared by 6 bases and J by 4 bases, with 22 bases between. The CDR3 DNA reads TGTGCCAGCAGGCTCCTACTAGGCGGGACGATGTACGAGCAGTACTTC. It yields the protein CASRLLLGGTMYEQYF.

The chain carries TRBV29-1 and TRBJ2-5; the D call may be TRBD1 or TRBD2 (5 bases each). The CDR3 runs 11 residues. Trimming removed 6 bases at V and 4 bases at J, with 9 bases between. CDR1 is SQVTM, CDR2 ANQGSEA, per germline. CDR3 amino acids: CSVGERETQYF. In DNA form, the CDR3 reads TGCAGCGTGGGGGAGCGAGAGACCCAGTACTTC.

This clone was observed a few times. V and J are TRBV11-2 and TRBJ2-1, with 7 bases that match TRBD2. Losses at the gene ends were 3 bases for V and 8 bases for J; bases not matched to a gene: 10. Germline-derived CDR1 and CDR2 are SGHAT and FQNNGV. The CDR3 length is 15 residues. The chain's CDR3 is CASSLMPTSTDEQFF. The CDR3, as DNA: TGTGCCAGCAGCTTGATGCCGACTAGCACAGATGAGCAGTTCTTC.

This CDR3 reads CASSLLTRNTGELFF. CDR3 coding DNA: TGTGCCAGCAGCTTGCTCACAAGAAACACCGGGGAGCTGTTTTTT. The chain joins TRBV5-6 to TRBJ2-2; D is uncertain. CDR3 size: 15 residues. Germline V gene lookup returns CDR1 SGHDT and CDR2 YYEEEE. The V gene lost 1 base and the J gene lost 2 bases, with 9 bases spanning the gap.

The genes are TRBV7-2 and TRBJ1-2; the match to TRBD1 covers 7 bases. V dropped 10 bases and J dropped 3; count of bases not matched to a gene: 5. The CDR3 spans 12 residues. Germline V lookup: CDR1 SGHTA, CDR2 FQGNSA. The CDR3 sequence: CAIQGVDYGYTF. Written as DNA, the CDR3 is TGTGCCATCCAGGGGGTGGACTATGGCTACACCTTC.

The chain is built from TRBV30 and TRBJ1-2; D remains unclear. CDR1 is GTSNPN and CDR2 is SVGIG in the germline V gene (reference sequence). V was trimmed by 0 bases and J by 8 bases, leaving 13 bases between them. The CDR3 loop spans 13 amino acids. CDR3 loop: CAWSVRTSHGYTF. CDR3 in DNA: TGTGCCTGGAGTGTACGGACTTCCCACGGCTACACCTTC.

The chain is built from TRBV28 and TRBJ2-7; D gene unclear. The V end was cut by 6 bases, the J end by 8 bases, with 14 bases between. CDR3 length equals 12 residues. Per the germline V gene, CDR1 is MDHEN and CDR2 is SYDVKM. CDR3 protein: CASRGAVGKQYF. The CDR3 DNA reads TGTGCCAGCAGGGGCGCGGTGGGGAAGCAGTACTTC. Complete variable domain (other parts from reference TRBV28 and TRBJ2-7): DVKVTQSSRYLVKRTGEKVFLECVQDMDHENMFWYRQDPGLGLRLIYFSYDVKMKEKGDIPEGYSVSREKKERFSLILESASTNQTSMYLCASRGAVGKQYFGPGTRLTVT.

This rearrangement joins TRBV5-1 to TRBJ2-7, with D possibly being TRBD1 (6 bases). Trimming took off 6 bases at V and 4 bases at J, with 11 bases between the two ends. This CDR3 is 12 amino acids long. Per the germline V gene, CDR1 is SGHRS and CDR2 is YFSETQ. The CDR3 DNA reads as TGCGCCAGCAACAGGGTTTTTTACGAGCAGTACTTC. Translation: CASNRVFYEQYF. Complete variable domain (other parts from reference TRBV5-1 and TRBJ2-7): KAGVTQTPRYLIKTRGQQVTLSCSPISGHRSVSWYQQTPGQGLQFLFEYFSETQRNKGNFPGRFSGRQFSNSRSEMNVSTLELGDSALYLCASNRVFYEQYFGPGTRLTVT.

This chain links TRBV7-9 with TRBJ2-3; 7 bases line up with TRBD1. The CDR3 length is 16 residues. Germline assignment: CDR1 SEHNR and CDR2 FQNEAQ (reference sequence). The ends lost 3 bases at V and 4 bases at J; junction bases unmatched: 10. The CDR3 coding sequence is TGTGCCAGCAGCTTCCGGGACAGTGAGAATCCAGATACGCAGTATTTT. Its translation: CASSFRDSENPDTQYF.

The genes are TRBV30 and TRBJ1-6; weak D call: TRBD1 (5 bases). Germline CDR1 and CDR2: GTSNPN and SVGIG (reference sequence). The CDR3 runs to 13 residues. V was cut by 1 base and J by 7 bases, with 8 bases left in between. DNA of the CDR3: TGTGCCTGGAGTGCGGGACCGAATTCACCCCTCCACTTT. Translated, it gives CAWSAGPNSPLHF.

This chain links TRBV19 with TRBJ1-2, with D uncertain. Germline CDR1 is LNHDA and CDR2 is SQIVND (reference sequence). The V end was cut by 3 bases, the J end by 8 bases, with 13 bases between. This CDR3 is 13 amino acids long. The DNA of the CDR3 is TGTGCCAGTAGTATTAGAGGGTCGCGCGGCTACACCTTC. The encoded protein is CASSIRGSRGYTF.

J is TRBJ1-2 and V is TRBV9, with D perhaps TRBD1 (6 bases). The CDR3 has 18 amino acids. Between the trimmed V and J ends, which lost 0 bases and 6 bases, there was a span of 24 bases. In germline, CDR1 is SGDLS, CDR2 YYNGEE. The DNA for the CDR3 is TGTGCCAGCAGCGTAGGGGGGGACACCCTTTGGAGAGGCGATGGCTACACCTTC. This gives the protein CASSVGGDTLWRGDGYTF.

The rearrangement joins TRBV19 to TRBJ2-1, with unresolved D. The CDR3 runs 15 residues. The V end lost 7 bases, the J end lost 4 bases, and 17 bases lay between the germline ends. Germline loops: CDR1 LNHDA, CDR2 SQIVND (reference sequence). CDR3 nucleotides: TGTGCCAGTAAATCGACCTCCGAGACTTACAATGAGCAGTTCTTC. It is translated as CASKSTSETYNEQFF.

This rearrangement joins TRBV4-1 to TRBJ2-3, with a tentative D call TRBD2 (6 bases). Per germline, CDR1 MGHRA and CDR2 YSYEKL. The V end lost 0 bases, the J end lost 4 bases, and 11 bases lay between the germline ends. CDR3 length equals 15 residues. CDR3 region: CASSQEILAADTQYF. CDR3 DNA: TGCGCCAGCAGCCAAGAGATACTAGCTGCAGATACGCAGTATTTT.

J is TRBJ2-7 and V is TRBV28; the match to TRBD1 covers 9 bases. V was clipped by 8 bases and J by 4 bases; unmatched bases: 3. The CDR3 is made up of 12 amino acids. Per the germline V gene, CDR1 is MDHEN and CDR2 is SYDVKM. CDR3: CASDRGGYEQYF. The CDR3 DNA sequence: TGTGCCAGCGACAGGGGGGGATACGAGCAGTACTTC.

The gene calls are TRBV6-1 and TRBJ2-1; tentatively, D is TRBD2 (6 bases). Trimming took 5 bases from V and 9 from J, leaving 14 bases between them. This CDR3 has 13 residues. Germline CDR1 MNHNS, CDR2 SASEGT. The CDR3 sequence: CASSTSSVGEQFF. The CDR3 DNA reads as TGTGCCAGCAGTACTTCTAGCGTCGGTGAGCAGTTCTTC.

This clone appeared a few times. The chain combines TRBV5-1 with TRBJ1-5; D is ambiguous. CDR1 and CDR2 from the germline V gene are SGHRS and YFSETQ. The V gene lost 4 bases and the J gene lost 0 bases, with 23 bases spanning the gap. The CDR3 sequence is 19 residues long. This CDR3 reads CASSRPANVGLYSNQPQHF. The CDR3 region has the DNA TGCGCCAGCAGCAGACCAGCGAACGTGGGTCTTTATAGCAATCAGCCCCAGCATTTT.

The chain joins TRBV30 to TRBJ1-2; D is undetermined. Trimming took 0 bases from V and 7 from J, leaving 12 bases between them. The CDR3 is 13 residues long. CDR1 and CDR2 from the germline V gene are GTSNPN and SVGIG (reference sequence). CDR3 bases: TGTGCCTGGAGTGTACACCAGGATGGTGGCTACACCTTC. This sequence encodes CAWSVHQDGGYTF. The entire variable domain, with the rest obtained from reference TRBV30 and TRBJ1-2, is as follows: SQTIHQWPATLVQPVGSPLSLECTVEGTSNPNLYWYRQAAGRGLQLLFYSVGIGQISSEVPQNLSASRPQDRQFILSSKKLLLSDSGFYLCAWSVHQDGGYTFGSGTRLTVV.

In the case of this clone: A read error is likely, as this CDR3 ends without the conserved phenylalanine or tryptophan. The V call is TRBV27, the J call TRBJ2-7; possibly TRBD1 or TRBD2 for D (5 bases each). The CDR3 totals 16 residues. V lost 4 bases and J 7 bases, leaving 23 bases between the germline ends. Per germline, CDR1 MNHEY and CDR2 SMNVEV (reference sequence). CDR3 sequence: CASSSLRGGLAGEQYS. In DNA form, the CDR3 reads TGTGCCAGCAGTTCCCTCCGGGGCGGGCTAGCTGGGGAGCAGTACTCC.

The genes are TRBV6-5 and TRBJ1-2; no clear D gene. The germline CDR1 and CDR2 sequences are MNHEY and SVGAGI. V gave up 7 bases and J gave up 4 bases, with 10 bases separating them. CDR3 length equals 12 residues. CDR3 in amino acids: CASTPSAYGYTF. The CDR3 nucleotides are TGTGCCAGCACCCCGTCGGCCTATGGCTACACCTTC.

The chain recombines TRBV11-2 with TRBJ2-1, with 13 bases that match TRBD2. Germline V gene data show CDR1 as SGHAT and CDR2 as FQNNGV. The ends lost 6 bases at V and 2 bases at J; junction bases unmatched: 7. This CDR3 has 17 amino acids. CDR3 in amino acids: CASSSAGTSGAYNEQFF. CDR3 coding DNA: TGTGCCAGCAGTTCCGCCGGGACTAGCGGGGCCTACAATGAGCAGTTCTTC.

The chain combines TRBV14 with TRBJ2-6; 7 bases line up with TRBD1. The CDR3 covers 19 residues. From germline, CDR1 is SGHDN and CDR2 FVKESK. Trimming took 4 bases from V and 0 from J; bases not matched to a gene: 12. The chain's CDR3 is CASSPIWTGTLSGANVLTF. The CDR3 DNA follows: TGTGCCAGCAGCCCTATATGGACAGGTACCCTCTCTGGGGCCAACGTCCTGACTTTC. Filled out from reference TRBV14 and TRBJ2-6, the complete variable domain reads EAGVTQFPSHSVIEKGQTVTLRCDPISGHDNLYWYRRVMGKEIKFLLHFVKESKQDESGMPNNRFLAERTGGTYSTLKVQPAELEDSGVYFCASSPIWTGTLSGANVLTFGAGSRLTVL.

This chain links TRBV9 with TRBJ2-3; TRBD2 aligns across 10 bases. The CDR3 length is 18 residues. CDR1 and CDR2 from the germline V gene are SGDLS and YYNGEE. After removal of 0 bases from V and 0 bases from J, the junction contained 7 bases not matched to a gene. The CDR3: CASSVGTSGIESTDTQYF. CDR3 in DNA: TGTGCCAGCAGCGTAGGTACTAGCGGGATAGAGAGCACAGATACGCAGTATTTT.

The gene calls are TRBV5-1 and TRBJ2-7; 10 bases map to TRBD1. The V gene end was trimmed by 0 bases and the J gene end by 6 bases; junction bases not matched to a gene: 9. Germline lookup yields CDR1 SGHRS and CDR2 YFSETQ. The CDR3 length is 16 residues. CDR3 region: CASSLAEGTGVVEQYF. CDR3 nucleotide sequence: TGCGCCAGCAGCTTGGCCGAAGGGACAGGGGTGGTCGAGCAGTACTTC.

The gene calls are TRBV30 and TRBJ2-7; D might be TRBD1 (5 bases). The CDR3 runs 15 residues. CDR1 and CDR2 from the germline V gene are GTSNPN and SVGIG (reference sequence). Deletions cut 0 bases from V and 0 bases from J, with 12 bases between. The CDR3 DNA is TGTGCCTGGAGTGTAGGGGTGACCCTCTCCTACGAGCAGTACTTC. Translation: CAWSVGVTLSYEQYF. Using reference TRBV30 and TRBJ2-7 for the parts outside the CDR3, the full variable domain is SQTIHQWPATLVQPVGSPLSLECTVEGTSNPNLYWYRQAAGRGLQLLFYSVGIGQISSEVPQNLSASRPQDRQFILSSKKLLLSDSGFYLCAWSVGVTLSYEQYFGPGTRLTVT.